Listed below are T cell receptor beta chains from one sample, sequenced in a study of OX40 agonist ivuxolimab in advanced cancers. Only in-frame clones appear in the TCRdb table, and some are missing; sequencing was by immunoSEQ multiplex PCR. The repertoire holds almost 20,000 clones, roughly 90% seen once, with approximately 16% in the top ten. The sample in question was CD4+ or CD8+ T cells sorted from blood, obtained in a trial of the OX40 agonist ivuxolimab. Receptors were obtained from an adult with an advanced solid tumor such as melanoma, head and neck, liver or kidney cancer. CDR3s include the opening cysteine and the closing phenylalanine or tryptophan. Fields, in order: clone size, J gene, D gene, V gene, CDR3 protein, CDR3 DNA. The D gene is left open where the match is weak. Only some rows state a clone size, as once, few, many or a class for expanded clones.

>NA|TRBJ1-1|NA|TRBV21-1
CASSKARPGRVWTEAFF
TGTGCCAGCAGCAAAGCGCGCCCAGGGAGGGTGTGGACTGAAGCTTTCTTT
>few|TRBJ2-3|TRBD1|TRBV9
CASSLGTGYTDTQYF
TGTGCCAGCAGCCTCGGGACAGGGTACACAGATACGCAGTATTTT
>NA|TRBJ1-1|TRBD1|TRBV7-2
CASSQITGVGTEAFF
TGTGCCAGCAGCCAAATCACAGGGGTGGGCACTGAAGCTTTCTTT
>NA|TRBJ1-6|TRBD1|TRBV5-4
CASTWDRGSRSPLHF
TGTGCCAGCACTTGGGACAGGGGAAGTCGCTCACCCCTCCACTTT
>NA|TRBJ1-1|NA|TRBV11-3
CASSPTTQPNTEAFF
TGTGCCAGCAGCCCCACGACTCAACCGAACACTGAAGCTTTCTTT
>NA|TRBJ1-1|NA|TRBV18
CASSLNELTGNTEAFF
TGTGCCAGCTCCCTTAACGAGCTGACAGGGAACACTGAAGCTTTCTTT
>NA|TRBJ1-4|NA|TRBV4-3
CASSRGVLSEKLFF
TGCGCCAGCAGCCGAGGGGTACTCTCTGAAAAACTGTTTTTT
>NA|TRBJ2-1|TRBD2|TRBV10-3
CAISGTSGRYNEQFF
TGTGCCATCAGTGGGACTAGCGGAAGATACAATGAGCAGTTCTTC
>NA|TRBJ2-5|TRBD1|TRBV5-4
CASSLGQGYQETQYF
TGTGCCAGCAGCTTGGGACAGGGATACCAAGAGACCCAGTACTTC
>once|TRBJ1-1|NA|TRBV7-2
CASSSTPAAGTEAFF
TGTGCCAGCAGCTCCACCCCCGCCGCGGGCACTGAAGCTTTCTTT